The text below deals with one T cell receptor (beta chain). Its ends do not fully match the called genes, so a read error is possible. The CDR3 loop spans 18 amino acids. Germline CDR1 is LNHDA and CDR2 is SQIVND (reference sequence). These data are taken from a study of cytomegalovirus exposure and HLA in healthy donors. The PCR made use of 60 Vbeta and 13 Jbeta primers. The data were produced by immunoSEQ multiplex PCR, yet TCRdb's version contains in-frame clones alone and is incomplete. This sample yields 100,000 to 130,000 clones, of which around 80% are seen a single time; roughly 3% belongs to the top ten.

The sample consisted of PBMCs. The TCR was taken from a man under 40 in good health and CMV-seropositive. This chain links TRBV19 with TRBJ2-6; perhaps TRBD1 as D (6 bases). CDR3: CASTPRTAGETGANGLTF. The CDR3, as DNA: TGTGCCAGTACTCCCAGAACGGCAGGGGAGACTGGGGCCAACGGCCTGACTTTC.